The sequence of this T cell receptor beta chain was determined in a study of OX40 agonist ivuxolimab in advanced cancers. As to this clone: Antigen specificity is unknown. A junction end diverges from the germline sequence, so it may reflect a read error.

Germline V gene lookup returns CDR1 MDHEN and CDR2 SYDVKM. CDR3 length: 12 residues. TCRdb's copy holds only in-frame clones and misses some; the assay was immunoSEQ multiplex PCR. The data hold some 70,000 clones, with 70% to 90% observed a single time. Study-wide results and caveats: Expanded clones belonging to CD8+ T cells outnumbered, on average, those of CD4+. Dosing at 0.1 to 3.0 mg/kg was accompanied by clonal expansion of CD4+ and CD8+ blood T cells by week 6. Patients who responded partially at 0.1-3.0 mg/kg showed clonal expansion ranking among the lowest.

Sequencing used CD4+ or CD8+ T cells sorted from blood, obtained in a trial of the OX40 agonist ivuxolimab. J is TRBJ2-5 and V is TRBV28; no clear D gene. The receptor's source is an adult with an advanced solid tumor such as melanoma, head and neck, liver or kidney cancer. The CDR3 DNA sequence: TGTGCCAGCAGTTCCCTGGCTGGTGGGTATAACTTC. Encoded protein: CASSSLAGGYNF.